The sequence of this T cell receptor (beta chain) was determined in a study of cytomegalovirus exposure and HLA in healthy donors. The PCR used 60 Vbeta and 13 Jbeta primers. TCRdb keeps only in-frame clones here, not all; method: immunoSEQ multiplex PCR. The sample consists of about 80,000 clones, approximately 60% of them appearing once. Trimming stripped 2 bases from V and 9 bases from J, with 8 bases between. The CDR3 sequence is 12 residues long. Per the germline V gene, CDR1 is MDHEN and CDR2 is SYDVKM. V gene TRBV28 combines with J gene TRBJ2-1; maybe TRBD2 (5 bases). Sequenced sample: PBMCs. This sequence originates from a male donor in good health and CMV-seropositive. The CDR3 loop is CASSLRRGEQFF. The DNA of the CDR3 is TGTGCCAGCAGTTTAAGACGGGGTGAGCAGTTCTTC.